This T cell receptor beta chain was observed in a study of cytomegalovirus exposure and HLA in healthy donors. Amplification used 60 Vbeta primers and 13 Jbeta primers. Generated by immunoSEQ multiplex PCR, the TCRdb table keeps only in-frame clones and is missing some. This table has a few hundred thousand clones, 81% appearing once. On this clone: Its antigen is still unknown.

This CDR3 is 15 amino acids long. The germline CDR1 and CDR2 sequences are MNHEY and SMNVEV (reference sequence). V trimming: 1 base; J trimming: 3 bases; junction bases outside the gene matches: 5. Overall study findings and caveats: Compared with the roughly 670-donor mean, an Asian-associated ancestry cluster reportedly had fewer N-insertions, according to a later analysis.

This clonotype was sampled from a woman aged 55-69 years in good health and CMV-seropositive. Sequencing was done on a sample of PBMCs. This chain links TRBV27 with TRBJ1-1, with 7 positions matching TRBD1. This CDR3 is CASSLYDRADTEAFF. The CDR3 DNA sequence: TGTGCCAGCAGTTTATACGACAGGGCCGACACTGAAGCTTTCTTT.